A single sample gave rise to the 21 T cell receptor beta chains below, sequenced in a study of blood T cell repertoires in COVID-19 (TCRdb year 2020). Library generation was performed with the immunoSEQ multiplex PCR assay. Imported from immuneACCESS, the table was reduced by TCRdb to in-frame sequences with V and J called. These copies leave out some clones; in studies compared against another copy, an unresolved V gene accounts for under half, and the cause of the remainder is not known. Recorded for this sample are about 130,000 clones; approximately 86% of them occurred a single time. The top ten constitute about 17% of the sample. The sequencing sample was made of peripheral blood. The receptor source for this set is a woman in her 50s who had recovered from COVID-19.

The chain employs TRBV5-6 and TRBJ2-7; D possibly corresponds to TRBD2 (6 bases). V was pared by 4 bases and J by 1 base, with 21 bases between. The CDR3 loop spans 17 amino acids. CDR1 and CDR2 (germline): SGHDT, YYEEEE. CDR3 bases: TGTGCCAGCAGCCTAGGGAGCCGGAAGGGACTGTCCTACGAGCAGTACTTC. Translation gives CASSLGSRKGLSYEQYF.

In this sample, this clone turned up a few times. The gene calls are TRBV7-2 and TRBJ1-2, with 7 positions matching TRBD1. The germline CDR1 and CDR2 sequences are SGHTA and FQGNSA. The ends lost 4 bases at V and 7 bases at J; junction bases unmatched: 6. The CDR3 runs to 13 residues. The CDR3: CASSSDRRTGYTF. CDR3 in DNA: TGTGCCAGCAGCTCGGACAGGAGGACTGGCTACACCTTC.

The rearrangement joins TRBV5-1 to TRBJ2-5; 13 bases line up with TRBD2. The junction had 10 bases not matched to a gene; V was cut back by 4 bases and J by 4 bases. The CDR3 is 17 amino acids. Germline assignment: CDR1 SGHRS and CDR2 YFSETQ. CDR3 sequence reads: CASSPGLAGFRGETQYF. DNA of the CDR3: TGCGCCAGCAGCCCGGGACTAGCGGGGTTCCGAGGAGAGACCCAGTACTTC. The full variable domain, rest sourced from reference TRBV5-1 and TRBJ2-5, is KAGVTQTPRYLIKTRGQQVTLSCSPISGHRSVSWYQQTPGQGLQFLFEYFSETQRNKGNFPGRFSGRQFSNSRSEMNVSTLELGDSALYLCASSPGLAGFRGETQYFGPGTRLLVL.

The rearrangement links TRBV7-2 to TRBJ2-5, with D unresolved. Germline CDR1 is SGHTA and CDR2 is FQGNSA. The CDR3 is 13 amino acids. Deletions cut 1 base from V and 5 bases from J, with 8 bases between. DNA of the CDR3: TGTGCCAGCAGCTTAGTGGGCGCGGAGACCCAGTACTTC. Amino acid sequence: CASSLVGAETQYF.

CDR3 DNA sequence: TGTGCCAGCAGCCAAGATGCGGGGGCTGGGAGAAAACTGTTTTTT. Translation: CASSQDAGAGRKLFF. The chain uses TRBV3-1 (or the pseudogene TRBV3-2) and TRBJ1-4, with D possibly matching TRBD1 (6 bases). This CDR3 comprises 15 residues. Germline V gene lookup returns CDR1 LGHDT and CDR2 YNNKEL (reference sequence). V lost 0 bases, J lost 10 bases, and 15 bases lay in between.

The chain uses TRBV5-1 and TRBJ2-7; tentatively, D is TRBD1 (5 bases). Germline V gene data show CDR1 as SGHRS and CDR2 as YFSETQ. The CDR3 has 15 amino acids. V lost 4 bases and J lost 1, with 15 bases in between. CDR3 in amino acids: CASSPTGLRSYEQYF. The CDR3 DNA reads TGCGCCAGCAGCCCAACAGGTTTGCGGTCCTACGAGCAGTACTTC.

The chain employs TRBV19 and TRBJ1-2, with a tentative D call TRBD1 (6 bases). CDR3 length: 15 amino acids. Trimming shortened V by 0 bases and J by 8 bases, and 16 bases separated the two germline ends. Per the germline V gene, CDR1 is LNHDA and CDR2 is SQIVND (reference sequence). CDR3 loop: CASSIEANRDRGYTF. The CDR3 coding sequence is TGTGCCAGTAGTATAGAAGCGAACAGGGATCGCGGCTACACCTTC. The full variable domain, completed using reference TRBV19 and TRBJ1-2, is DGGITQSPKYLFRKEGQNVTLSCEQNLNHDAMYWYRQDPGQGLRLIYYSQIVNDFQKGDIAEGYSVSREKKESFPLTVTSAQKNPTAFYLCASSIEANRDRGYTFGSGTRLTVV.

This chain connects TRBV19 to TRBJ1-2; D is possibly TRBD1 (5 bases). CDR1 LNHDA and CDR2 SQIVND come from the germline V gene (reference sequence). The CDR3 length is 13 residues. The germline V and J ends were trimmed by 4 bases and 6 bases, with 12 bases remaining between them. In DNA, the CDR3 is TGTGCCAGTAGTAGGCGGGGGGGAGATGGCTACACCTTC. This translates into CASSRRGGDGYTF.

V and J are TRBV30 and TRBJ2-4; D gene uncertain. The V end lost 1 base, the J end lost 15 bases, and 13 bases lay between the germline ends. Germline V gives CDR1 GTSNPN, CDR2 SVGIG (reference sequence). The length of the CDR3 is 11 residues. DNA of the CDR3: TGTGCCTGGAGTGCGCCAGGTCTGAGGTACTTC. As protein: CAWSAPGLRYF.

This chain connects TRBV30 to TRBJ1-1; a weak D match, TRBD1 (5 bases). Trimming shortened V by 4 bases and J by 0 bases, and 12 bases separated the two germline ends. In germline, CDR1 is GTSNPN, CDR2 SVGIG (reference sequence). This CDR3 has 14 amino acids. The CDR3 spells CAWTWGYLNTEAFF. The DNA for the CDR3 is TGTGCCTGGACCTGGGGCTACTTGAACACTGAAGCTTTCTTT.

The chain recombines TRBV5-1 with TRBJ2-5, with D tentatively TRBD1 (6 bases). Germline-derived CDR1 and CDR2 are SGHRS and YFSETQ. The CDR3 consists of 16 residues. The ends were cut back, 0 bases at V and 5 bases at J, with 17 bases in the middle. The CDR3 nucleotides read TGCGCCAGCAGCTTGGGGGGGCAGCTCGGCGGCGAGACCCAGTACTTC. It encodes CASSLGGQLGGETQYF.

The chain links TRBV5-1 to TRBJ1-3; 9 bases line up with TRBD1. The germline V gene has CDR1 SGHRS and CDR2 YFSETQ. The CDR3 has 16 residues. The trim removed 5 bases at V and 4 bases at J, leaving 10 bases unmatched. The CDR3, as DNA: TGCGCCAGCAGTTCTTCAACAGGGGGCGCGGGAAACACCATATATTTT. Translated: CASSSSTGGAGNTIYF.

This clone qualifies as medium-sized (0.01 to 0.1%). The V and J genes are TRBV19 and TRBJ2-3, with 7 nucleotides matching TRBD1. This CDR3 is 16 amino acids long. Germline loops: CDR1 LNHDA, CDR2 SQIVND (reference sequence). V was clipped by 3 bases and J by 0 bases; unmatched bases: 6. The CDR3 bases are TGTGCCAGTAGTATCTTGGAGACAGGGAGCACAGATACGCAGTATTTT. Translated, it gives CASSILETGSTDTQYF.

The chain carries TRBV7-2 and TRBJ1-5; 10 positions agree with TRBD1. The CDR3 contains 14 residues. CDR1 SGHTA and CDR2 FQGNSA come from the germline V gene. Trimming took 7 bases from V and 3 from J; bases not matched to a gene: 3. In nucleotides, the CDR3 is TGTGCCAGCACGGGACAGGGGTTCAATCAGCCCCAGCATTTT. Its translation is CASTGQGFNQPQHF.

This clone occurred once. V gene TRBV2 combines with J gene TRBJ1-1, with D possibly being TRBD1 (5 bases). The CDR3 has 13 amino acids. The germline V gene encodes CDR1 SNHLY and CDR2 FYNNEI. Trimming removed 5 bases from V and 2 bases from J, with 9 bases in between. The CDR3 spells CASSIRGNTEAFF. CDR3 nucleotide sequence: TGTGCCAGCAGTATAAGGGGAAACACTGAAGCTTTCTTT.

The V gene is TRBV7-3, the J gene TRBJ2-3; 7 nucleotides align to TRBD2. The CDR3 length is 15 residues. Germline CDR1 reads SGHTA; CDR2 reads FQGTGA. The junction had 16 bases not matched to a gene; V was cut back by 2 bases and J by 14 bases. The CDR3 loop reads CASSLDARPSAGVYF. CDR3 sequence (DNA): TGTGCCAGCAGCTTAGACGCCCGGCCGTCGGCGGGAGTGTATTTT.

This chain joins TRBV7-3 and TRBJ1-1; D is possibly TRBD1 (5 bases). The CDR3 is made up of 15 amino acids. Trimming took off 0 bases at V and 1 base at J, with 9 bases between the two ends. Germline values: CDR1 SGHTA, CDR2 FQGTGA. As DNA, the CDR3 is TGTGCCAGCAGCTTAACTTATGACAGGAACACTGAAGCTTTCTTT. It codes for CASSLTYDRNTEAFF.

The chain uses TRBV5-8 and TRBJ1-3; TRBD1 matches at 11 bases. Germline CDR1 is SGHTS and CDR2 is YDEGEE. CDR3 size: 16 residues. The ends lost 2 bases at V and 1 base at J; junction bases unmatched: 2. The CDR3 DNA reads as TGTGCCAGCAGCTTAGGACAGGGGGCGTCTGGAAACACCATATATTTT. It translates to CASSLGQGASGNTIYF.

The chain uses TRBV19 and TRBJ2-1; 8 nucleotides agree with TRBD1. The CDR3 has 15 residues. The germline V gene encodes CDR1 LNHDA and CDR2 SQIVND (reference sequence). The ends lost 3 bases at V and 5 bases at J; junction bases unmatched: 6. CDR3 DNA sequence: TGTGCCAGTAGTATTTCAGGGGGCGGTAACAATGAGCAGTTCTTC. This translates into CASSISGGGNNEQFF. The whole variable domain, remainder taken from reference TRBV19 and TRBJ2-1, is DGGITQSPKYLFRKEGQNVTLSCEQNLNHDAMYWYRQDPGQGLRLIYYSQIVNDFQKGDIAEGYSVSREKKESFPLTVTSAQKNPTAFYLCASSISGGGNNEQFFGPGTRLTVL.

V and J are TRBV3-1 (or the pseudogene TRBV3-2) and TRBJ2-2, with 9 bases matching TRBD2. CDR1 and CDR2 from the germline V gene are LGHDT and YNNKEL (reference sequence). With 3 bases clipped from V and 4 bases from J, the junction kept 3 bases outside the gene matches. CDR3 size: 15 residues. DNA for the CDR3: TGTGCCAGCAGCCATAGCGGGAGCGGCACCGGGGAGCTGTTTTTT. Amino acids: CASSHSGSGTGELFF.

The chain links TRBV2 to TRBJ2-2; the D is unclear. This CDR3 contains 14 residues. V was shortened by 2 bases and J by 1 base, with 5 bases between the two germline ends. From germline, CDR1 is SNHLY and CDR2 FYNNEI. CDR3 coding DNA: TGTGCCAGCAGTGAACACTTGAACACCGGGGAGCTGTTTTTT. Protein product: CASSEHLNTGELFF.